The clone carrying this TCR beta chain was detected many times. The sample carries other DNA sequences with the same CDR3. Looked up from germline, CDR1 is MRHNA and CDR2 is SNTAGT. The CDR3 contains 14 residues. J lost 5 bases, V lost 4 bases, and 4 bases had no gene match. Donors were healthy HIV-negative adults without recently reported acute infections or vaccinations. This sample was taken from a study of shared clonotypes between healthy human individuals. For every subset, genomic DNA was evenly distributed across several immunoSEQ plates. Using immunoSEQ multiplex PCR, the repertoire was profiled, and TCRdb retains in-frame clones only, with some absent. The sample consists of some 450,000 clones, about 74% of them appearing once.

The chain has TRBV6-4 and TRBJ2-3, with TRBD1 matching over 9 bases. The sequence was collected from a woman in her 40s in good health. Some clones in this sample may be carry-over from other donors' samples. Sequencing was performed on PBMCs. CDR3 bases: TGTGCCAGCAGTGCACAGGGGGCGCAAGATACGCAGTATTTT. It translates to CASSAQGAQDTQYF.